This TCR beta chain was observed in a study of cytomegalovirus exposure and HLA in healthy donors. About the study: Within an early data release were tens of millions of unique TCRs drawn from HLA-typed donors. Genotyping showed roughly 83% of fewer than 500 donors falling in the Caucasian-associated ancestry cluster.

While unrecorded immune exposures were likely, the donors were nominally healthy when sampled. V was clipped by 0 bases and J by 7 bases; unmatched bases: 6. The CDR3 extends over 17 amino acids. CDR1 and CDR2 (germline): SGHRS, YFSETQ. As concerns this clone: Its target is not known.

Study-level points and caveats: Presence/absence analyses supposed approximately even sequencing depth among donors.

Amplification used 60 Vbeta primers and 13 Jbeta primers. Clones were read by immunoSEQ multiplex PCR, and TCRdb kept only the in-frame ones, dropping some. The sample holds around 180,000 clones; less than 75% are singletons and the top ten take about 1.6%. Sequenced material: PBMCs. The source is a girl between 5 and 17 years old in good health and CMV-seronegative. This chain links TRBV5-1 with TRBJ2-3; 15 nucleotides match TRBD2. This chain's CDR3 is CASSLVMGLAGGNTQYF. DNA for the CDR3: TGCGCCAGCAGCTTGGTGATGGGACTAGCGGGGGGAAATACGCAGTATTTT.